These T cell receptor beta chains were read from a single sample in a study of response to subunit inactivated influenza vaccine. TCRdb ran MiXCR on the RT-PCR reads and lists one entry per CDR3 protein. The table lists roughly 670,000 distinct CDR3 sequences, 12% to 15% of them singletons. Sample: PBMCs from blood, taken 14 to 15 days before vaccination. These receptors were taken from a man in his forties or fifties who received an inactivated influenza vaccine. Each CDR3 is given without its conserved first and last residue.

j_call v_call cdr3_aa
TRBJ2-1 TRBV29-1 SAVGTNQYNEQF
TRBJ2-7 TRBV4-1 ASSQRQGYEQY
TRBJ2-1 TRBV7-9 ASSYGLAGRYEQF
TRBJ2-5 TRBV5-1 ASSLAPVQETQY
TRBJ2-1 TRBV6-1 ASSPGLGLAVEF
TRBJ1-6 TRBV3-1 ASSQDFNMNSPLH
TRBJ2-2 TRBV20-1 SARRYTGELF
TRBJ2-5 TRBV7-9 ASSQGQGWS
TRBJ1-5 TRBV5-5 ASSLVAGSNQPQH
TRBJ2-5 TRBV12-3/TRBV12-4 ASSSWDSQETQY
TRBJ2-3 TRBV27 ASSFLSDSTDTQY
TRBJ2-7 TRBV5-1 ASSPGPTETYEQY
TRBJ2-7 TRBV4-3 ASSQNPGTSYEQY
TRBJ2-1 TRBV20-1 SASVLRHEQF
TRBJ1-4 TRBV2 ASATGIGRRNEKLF
TRBJ2-3 TRBV15 ATSRVAGGHGTDTQY
TRBJ2-5 TRBV20-1 SARGTAQETQY
TRBJ2-1 TRBV9 ASSVTGLASTEQF
TRBJ2-1 TRBV5-1 ASYLQGLAGAEKQF
TRBJ1-1 TRBV5-1 ASSLAGSRTEAF
TRBJ2-1 TRBV5-1 ASSLNPSKDNEPF
TRBJ1-6 TRBV4-2 ASSQDTRAGNSPLH
TRBJ2-1 TRBV20-1 SATPGLAGYGEQF
TRBJ1-2 TRBV14 ASSPNRAIYGYT
TRBJ1-1 TRBV5-5 ASSLDKVIAF
TRBJ1-1 TRBV12-3/TRBV12-4 ASSLGDRGWTEAF
TRBJ2-1 TRBV9 ASSPRWGNEQF
TRBJ2-3 TRBV20-1 SAGTSGGSSDTQY
TRBJ1-1 TRBV10-3 AISEFGQGPRRDHTEAF
TRBJ2-3 TRBV29-1 SVEVAGGPGNTQY
TRBJ2-5 TRBV5-1 ASKNPVMETQY
TRBJ1-5 TRBV20-1 SARDNRGGNQPQH
TRBJ2-7 TRBV20-1 SAPGGPYSYEQY
TRBJ2-1 TRBV24-1 ATGEPAGTGSYNEQF
TRBJ2-2 TRBV7-9 ASSLERLQGGAGELF
TRBJ2-5 TRBV7-9 ASSLEGGGTQY
TRBJ2-3 TRBV7-2 ASSRTGGAGTQY
TRBJ2-2 TRBV24-1 ATSDRPGQENTGELF
TRBJ2-5 TRBV25-1 ASSADSGRETQY
TRBJ2-1 TRBV10-3 AISESRQGRNEQF
TRBJ2-1 TRBV27 ASSLGTGFINEQF
TRBJ1-5 TRBV12-3/TRBV12-4 ASSPRTANQPQH
TRBJ2-1 TRBV5-1 ASSELAGRYNEQF
TRBJ2-5 TRBV7-2 ASSLGGLRETQY
TRBJ1-2 TRBV7-2 ASSPSRGQGYGYT
TRBJ2-7 TRBV11-2 ASTEGVYEQY
TRBJ2-2 TRBV5-1 ASSLELQRVTGELF
TRBJ2-3 TRBV5-1 ASSSLTGGDTQY
TRBJ2-2 TRBV30 AWSVFATGELF
TRBJ2-3 TRBV20-1 SARKGPGADTQY
TRBJ2-3 TRBV4-3 ASSRKKSRNTDMQY
TRBJ2-7 TRBV15 ATSRGRGGLEQY
TRBJ2-4 TRBV27 ASSSLPGNIQY